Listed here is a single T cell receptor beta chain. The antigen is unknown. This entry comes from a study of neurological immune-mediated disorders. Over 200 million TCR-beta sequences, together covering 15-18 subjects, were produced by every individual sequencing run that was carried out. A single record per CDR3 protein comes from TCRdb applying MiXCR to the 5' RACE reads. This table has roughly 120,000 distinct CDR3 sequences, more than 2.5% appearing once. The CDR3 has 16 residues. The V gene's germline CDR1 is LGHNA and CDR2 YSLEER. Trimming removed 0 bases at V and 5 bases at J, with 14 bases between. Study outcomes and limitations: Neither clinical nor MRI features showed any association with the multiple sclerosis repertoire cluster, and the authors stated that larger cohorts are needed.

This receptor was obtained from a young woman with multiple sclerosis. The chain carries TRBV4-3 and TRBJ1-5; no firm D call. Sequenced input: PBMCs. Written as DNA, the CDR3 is TGCGCCAGCAGCCAAGAAATAGGAACAGCTTATCAGCCCCAGCATTTT. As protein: CASSQEIGTAYQPQHF.